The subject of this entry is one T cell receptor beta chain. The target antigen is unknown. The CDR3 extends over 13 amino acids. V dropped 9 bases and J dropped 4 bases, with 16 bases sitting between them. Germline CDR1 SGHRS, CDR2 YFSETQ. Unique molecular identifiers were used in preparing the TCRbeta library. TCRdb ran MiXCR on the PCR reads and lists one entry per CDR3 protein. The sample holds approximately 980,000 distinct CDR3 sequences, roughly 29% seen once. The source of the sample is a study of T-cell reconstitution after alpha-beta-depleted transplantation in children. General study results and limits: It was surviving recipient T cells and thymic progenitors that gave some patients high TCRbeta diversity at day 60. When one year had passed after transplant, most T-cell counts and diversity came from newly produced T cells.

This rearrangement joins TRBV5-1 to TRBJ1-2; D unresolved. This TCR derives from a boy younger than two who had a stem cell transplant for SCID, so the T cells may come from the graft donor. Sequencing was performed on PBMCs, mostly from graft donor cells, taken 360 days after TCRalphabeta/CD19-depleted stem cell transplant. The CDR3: CATGLGAGYGYTF. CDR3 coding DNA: TGCGCCACAGGCCTCGGAGCGGGCTATGGCTACACCTTC.